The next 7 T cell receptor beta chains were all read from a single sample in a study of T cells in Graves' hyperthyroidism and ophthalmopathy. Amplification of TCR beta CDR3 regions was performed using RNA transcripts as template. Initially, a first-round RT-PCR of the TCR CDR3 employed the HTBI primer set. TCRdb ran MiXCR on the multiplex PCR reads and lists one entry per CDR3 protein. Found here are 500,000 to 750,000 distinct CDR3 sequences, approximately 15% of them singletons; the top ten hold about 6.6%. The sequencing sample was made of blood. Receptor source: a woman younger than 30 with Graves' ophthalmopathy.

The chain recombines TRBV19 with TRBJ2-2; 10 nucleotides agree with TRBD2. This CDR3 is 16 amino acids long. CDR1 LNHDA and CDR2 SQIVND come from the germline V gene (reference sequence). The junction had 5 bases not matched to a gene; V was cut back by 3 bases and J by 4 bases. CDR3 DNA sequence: TGTGCCAGTAGTATGGGACTAGCGCGAAGCACCGGGGAGCTGTTTTTT. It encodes CASSMGLARSTGELFF.

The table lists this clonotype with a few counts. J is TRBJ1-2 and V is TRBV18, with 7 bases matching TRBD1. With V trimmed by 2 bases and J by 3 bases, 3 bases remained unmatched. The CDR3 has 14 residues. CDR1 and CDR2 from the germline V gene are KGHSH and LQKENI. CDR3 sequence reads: CASSPTGEDYGYTF. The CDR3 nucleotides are TGTGCCAGCTCACCAACAGGGGAGGACTATGGCTACACCTTC.

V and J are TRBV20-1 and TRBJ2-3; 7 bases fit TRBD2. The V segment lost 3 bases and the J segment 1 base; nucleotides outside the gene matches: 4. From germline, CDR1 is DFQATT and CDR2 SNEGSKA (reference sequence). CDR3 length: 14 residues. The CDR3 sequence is CSARSSGGTDTQYF. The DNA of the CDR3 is TGCAGTGCTAGGTCGAGCGGGGGCACAGATACGCAGTATTTT.

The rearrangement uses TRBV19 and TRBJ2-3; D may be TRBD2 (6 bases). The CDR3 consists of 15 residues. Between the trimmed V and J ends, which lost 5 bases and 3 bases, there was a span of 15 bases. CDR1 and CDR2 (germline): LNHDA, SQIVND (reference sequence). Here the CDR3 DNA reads TGTGCCAGTAGTTTCCCGGGGGTCGGAACAGATACGCAGTATTTT. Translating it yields CASSFPGVGTDTQYF.

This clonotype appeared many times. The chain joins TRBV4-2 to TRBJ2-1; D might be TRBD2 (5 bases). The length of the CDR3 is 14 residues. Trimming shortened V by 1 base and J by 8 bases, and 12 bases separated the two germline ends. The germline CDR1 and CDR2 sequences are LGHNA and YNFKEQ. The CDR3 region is CASSQGWGADEQFF. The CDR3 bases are TGTGCCAGCAGCCAAGGATGGGGAGCGGATGAGCAGTTCTTC.

CDR3 region: CASIPDNGQFTQYF. The DNA for the CDR3 is TGTGCCAGTATCCCCGACAACGGACAGTTCACGCAGTATTTT. The V gene is TRBV19, the J gene TRBJ2-3, with D possibly matching TRBD1 (6 bases). This CDR3 has 14 residues. Germline-derived CDR1 and CDR2 are LNHDA and SQIVND (reference sequence). The V end lost 7 bases, the J end lost 9 bases, and 20 bases lay between the germline ends.

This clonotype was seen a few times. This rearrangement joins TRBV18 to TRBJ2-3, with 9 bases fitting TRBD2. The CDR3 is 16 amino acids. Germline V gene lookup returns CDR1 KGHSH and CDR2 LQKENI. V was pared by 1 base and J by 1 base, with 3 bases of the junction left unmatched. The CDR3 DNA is TGTGCCAGCTCACCACTAGCGGGAGCTGGCACAGATACGCAGTATTTT. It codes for CASSPLAGAGTDTQYF.